What follows are 23 T cell receptor beta chains derived from one specimen sequenced in a study of T cell repertoires in cytomegalovirus infection (dated by TCRdb to between 2019 and 2020). Sequencing relied on an Illumina HiSeq 1500. TCRdb applied fastp at Q25 and MiXCR to the public reads, then kept only in-frame beta chains. Here each entry gathers all rows of one CDR3 protein and keeps the most common genes and DNA. In all, the sample holds roughly 920,000 distinct CDR3 sequences, and more than 25% of those were seen once. The top ten constitute over 11% of the sample. The treatment or condition label, as the study defines it: in vitro stimulation with specific CMV peptide epitopes to enrich CMV-specific T cells. No antigen has been identified for these receptors. This specimen was cultured CD8+ T cells from PBMCs, taken from culture after CMV antigen stimulation. Receptors originate from a human donor in good health (CMV status not recorded). Some clones in this sample may be carry-over from other donors' samples.

This clonotype was observed a handful of times. The gene calls are TRBV6-2 or TRBV6-3 and TRBJ2-3; D unclear. The V end lost 3 bases, the J end lost 2 bases, and 15 bases lay between the germline ends. Germline assignment: CDR1 MNHEY and CDR2 SVGEGT. The CDR3 has 16 amino acids. As DNA, the CDR3 is TGTGCCAGCAGTTATGAAGGAAACCACATCACAGATACGCAGTATTTT. Protein product: CASSYEGNHITDTQYF.

This rearrangement joins TRBV6-5 to TRBJ2-2, with 7 bases identical to TRBD2. Germline CDR1 MNHEY, CDR2 SVGAGI. The CDR3 is 16 residues long. Losses at the gene ends were 6 bases for V and 5 bases for J; bases not matched to a gene: 12. CDR3 nucleotide sequence: TGTGCCAGCAGAGACTCGGGGGGTTCGGGTACCGGGGAGCTGTTTTTT. Its protein is CASRDSGGSGTGELFF.

The genes are TRBV19 and TRBJ1-6; no clear D. CDR1 is LNHDA and CDR2 is SQIVND in the germline V gene (reference sequence). The CDR3 extends over 15 amino acids. The V end lost 6 bases, the J end lost 8 bases, and 17 bases lay between the germline ends. This chain's CDR3 is CASRDRTEYYSPLHF. The CDR3 DNA reads as TGTGCCAGTAGAGACCGGACGGAGTATTATTCACCCCTCCACTTT.

This rearrangement joins TRBV5-3 to TRBJ2-7; possibly TRBD2 for D (6 bases). TRBV5-3 is flagged as an ORF with uncertain function. This CDR3 is 16 amino acids long. Trimming took 1 base from V and 7 from J, leaving 21 bases between them. CDR3 protein: CARSLLPGCFREEQYV. The CDR3 region has the DNA TGTGCCAGAAGCTTGTTGCCAGGGTGTTTTCGGGAGGAGCAGTACGTC.

On this clonotype: A much larger clone lies a single base off, so this may be a read error. The chain carries TRBV7-6 and TRBJ2-1; TRBD1 is a possible D gene (6 bases). V was pared by 3 bases and J by 8 bases, with 11 bases between. The germline gives CDR1 SGHVS, CDR2 FNYEAQ. The CDR3 covers 13 residues. The CDR3 protein is CASSLRGSYEQFF. CDR3 DNA: TGTGCCAGCAGCTTGAGGGGGAGCTATGAGCAGTTCTTC.

The chain uses TRBV19 and TRBJ1-2; 9 bases align to TRBD1. CDR1 LNHDA and CDR2 SQIVND come from the germline V gene (reference sequence). V gave up 6 bases and J gave up 3 bases; unmatched junction bases: 5. The CDR3 contains 14 residues. This CDR3 is CASRGQGTYYGYTF. The CDR3, as DNA: TGTGCCAGTAGGGGACAGGGAACTTACTATGGCTACACCTTC.

This clonotype was counted ten times or more. V and J are TRBV7-9 and TRBJ2-7; TRBD1 matches 7 bases. The CDR3 is 12 residues long. Germline V gives CDR1 SEHNR, CDR2 FQNEAQ (reference sequence). V shed 5 bases, J shed 5 bases, and the junction held 3 bases outside the gene matches. The CDR3 loop reads CASSLTGDEQYV. The DNA for the CDR3 is TGTGCCAGCAGCCTTACAGGGGACGAGCAGTACGTC.

The chain links TRBV27 to TRBJ1-1; a possible D gene is TRBD1 (5 bases). Per germline, CDR1 MNHEY and CDR2 SMNVEV (reference sequence). V was clipped by 7 bases and J by 7 bases, with 10 bases between them. The CDR3 spans 11 residues. CDR3 loop: CASMRGGEAFF. CDR3 in DNA: TGTGCCAGCATGAGGGGAGGTGAAGCTTTCTTT.

The gene calls are TRBV7-4 and TRBJ2-1; D remains ambiguous. V lost 5 bases and J 12 bases, leaving 14 bases between the germline ends. CDR3 length: 12 amino acids. Looked up from germline, CDR1 is SGHVT and CDR2 is SQSDAQ. The CDR3 DNA follows: TGTGCCAGCAGCCCCTATGCCTACGGGCAGTTCTTC. Translating gives CASSPYAYGQFF.

The CDR3 nucleotides read TGTGCCAGCACGGACACCCCCTACGAGCAGTACTTC. Protein sequence: CASTDTPYEQYF. The chain couples TRBV6-6 to TRBJ2-7, with D maybe TRBD1 (5 bases). CDR3 length: 12 amino acids. Trimming took off 7 bases at V and 2 bases at J, with 9 bases between the two ends. From germline, CDR1 is MNHNY and CDR2 SVGAGI (reference sequence).

This clonotype was picked up many times. The genes are TRBV12-3 or TRBV12-4 and TRBJ2-3; perhaps D is TRBD1 or TRBD2 (6 bases each). There are 15 residues in the CDR3. V dropped 5 bases and J dropped 0 bases, with 12 bases sitting between them. The CDR3 DNA sequence: TGTGCCAGCAGTGGAGGGGGTCCTAGCACAGATACGCAGTATTTT. Amino acids: CASSGGGPSTDTQYF.

The chain couples TRBV9 to TRBJ1-3, with 8 bases that match TRBD1. The CDR3 loop spans 14 amino acids. From germline, CDR1 is SGDLS and CDR2 YYNGEE. The V gene end was trimmed by 0 bases and the J gene end by 6 bases; junction bases not matched to a gene: 2. In DNA, the CDR3 is TGTGCCAGCAGCGTAGGGGACAGGCAAAACACCATATATTTT. Translation: CASSVGDRQNTIYF.

This clonotype was picked up many times. The chain carries TRBV7-3 and TRBJ1-5; the match to TRBD1 covers 7 bases. This CDR3 contains 18 residues. Germline values: CDR1 SGHTA, CDR2 FQGTGA. V lost 5 bases, J lost 2 bases, and 15 bases stayed unmatched. The CDR3 DNA reads TGTGCCAGCAGCCCAACAACAACCGACAGGGTCGGCAATCAGCCCCAGCATTTT. Encoded protein: CASSPTTTDRVGNQPQHF.

In this sample, this clonotype turned up a few times. A read error may explain this, as a much larger clone is one base away. The rearrangement joins TRBV7-2 to TRBJ1-2; D gene unclear. Germline CDR1 reads SGHTA; CDR2 reads FQGNSA. The CDR3 sequence is 15 residues long. The CDR3 bases are TGTGCCAGCAGCTTAAGAGGCAGGCTCTTCTATGACTACACCTTC. It encodes CASSLRGRLFYDYTF.

Turning to this clonotype: A much larger clone differs from this one at a single base, so this may be a read error. The chain combines TRBV7-8 with TRBJ1-6, with D possibly TRBD1 on 5 matching bases. Per germline, CDR1 SGHVS and CDR2 FQNEAQ. The CDR3 covers 17 residues. The CDR3 nucleotides read TGTACCAGCAGCTTAGAGGCGAGGCCCCGGGGGAATTCACCCCTCCACTTT. Its protein product is CTSSLEARPRGNSPLHF. Supplemented by reference TRBV7-8 and TRBJ1-6, the full variable domain reads GAGVSQSPRYKVAKRGQDVALRCDPISGHVSLFWYQQALGQGPEFLTYFQNEAQLDKSGLPSDRFFAERPEGSVSTLKIQRTQQEDSAVYLCTSSLEARPRGNSPLHFGNGTRLTVT.

This chain joins TRBV12-3 or TRBV12-4 and TRBJ1-4; tentatively, D is TRBD1 (5 bases). The CDR3 runs 11 residues. V was cut by 10 bases and J by 14 bases, with 17 bases left in between. CDR3 bases: TGTGCCATCTTCAGACAGAATAGGCTGTTTTTT. It is translated as CAIFRQNRLFF.

The chain has TRBV20-1 and TRBJ2-1; 7 bases fit TRBD1. This CDR3 has 14 residues. CDR1 is DFQATT and CDR2 is SNEGSKA in the germline V gene (reference sequence). The J segment lost 0 bases and the V segment lost 5 bases, leaving 4 bases of the junction unmatched. The CDR3 here is CSAPDRSSYNEQFF. The CDR3 DNA is TGCAGTGCTCCGGACAGGAGCTCCTACAATGAGCAGTTCTTC.

There are a few counts of this clonotype. The genes are TRBV9 and TRBJ2-1; 10 nucleotides match TRBD2. Unmatched junction bases numbered 4, after V lost 4 bases and J lost 6 bases. This CDR3 region has 14 residues. From germline, CDR1 is SGDLS and CDR2 YYNGEE. The CDR3 bases are TGTGCCAGCAGCACCCAGCGGGGGGGCAATGAGCAGTTCTTC. This sequence encodes CASSTQRGGNEQFF.

This rearrangement joins TRBV6-1 to TRBJ2-1, with D unresolved. Trimming removed 8 bases from V and 0 bases from J, with 14 bases in between. This CDR3 is 15 amino acids long. In germline, CDR1 is MNHNS, CDR2 SASEGT. In nucleotides, the CDR3 is TGTGCCAGCCCTTTCGCCTTAAGCTCCTACAATGAGCAGTTCTTC. This codes for CASPFALSSYNEQFF.

This clonotype was seen a few times. CDR3 residues: CASSQEVDRVGNTIYF. CDR3 bases: TGCGCCAGCAGCCAAGAGGTAGACAGGGTCGGAAACACCATATATTTT. V is TRBV4-1 and J is TRBJ1-3; 7 positions match TRBD1. The germline V gene has CDR1 MGHRA and CDR2 YSYEKL. Trimming at V came to 0 bases and at J to 4 bases, leaving 6 bases not matched to a gene. This CDR3 has 16 amino acids.

This clonotype came up a few times. V usage is TRBV4-2 and J usage is TRBJ2-7, with no clear D. CDR1 LGHNA and CDR2 YNFKEQ come from the germline V gene. The V gene lost 0 bases and the J gene lost 0 bases, with 9 bases spanning the gap. There are 15 residues in the CDR3. CDR3 coding DNA: TGTGCCAGCAGCCAAGATCTTTACAGCTCCTACGAGCAGTACGTC. It yields the protein CASSQDLYSSYEQYV.

The sample holds one count of this clonotype. The chain joins TRBV7-3 to TRBJ2-7, with D tentatively TRBD2 (5 bases). Germline V CDR1 and CDR2: SGHTA, FQGTGA. Trimming pared 5 bases from V and 5 bases from J, leaving 10 bases between. The CDR3 loop spans 12 amino acids. The CDR3: CASSEGSHEQYF. CDR3 DNA: TGTGCCAGCAGCGAGGGAAGTCACGAGCAGTACTTC.

V and J are TRBV7-2 and TRBJ2-1; the match to TRBD1 covers 7 bases. V shed 1 base and J 7 bases; nucleotides not matched to a gene: 4. The CDR3 has 14 residues. The germline V gene has CDR1 SGHTA and CDR2 FQGNSA. The CDR3 spells CASSLEARGNEQFF. The CDR3 DNA follows: TGTGCCAGCAGCTTAGAGGCCAGGGGGAATGAGCAGTTCTTC.